This record looks at one T cell receptor beta chain sequence and its context. Diagnostic criteria for definite or probable disease, in their recently defined form, were met by the patients with Susac syndrome. TEMRA cells were FACS-enriched, unlike CD8+ and CD4+ T cells, which were negatively isolated. These data originate in a study of CD8 T cells in Susac syndrome. Germline lookup yields CDR1 MGHRA and CDR2 YSYEKL. The CDR3 loop spans 15 amino acids. Trimming stripped 0 bases from V and 3 bases from J, with 11 bases between. Reverse transcription used roughly 0.45 to 1 ug RNA and random hexamers. TCRdb used MiXCR to reprocess the immunoSEQ multiplex PCR reads, holding one entry per CDR3 protein. The data hold around 150,000 distinct CDR3 sequences, with 90% to 96% observed a single time.

Sequencing was carried out using CD4+ T cells from PBMCs. This sequence originates from a human donor with Susac syndrome. This chain uses TRBV4-1 with TRBJ1-2, with D tentatively TRBD1 (5 bases). As DNA, the CDR3 is TGCGCCAGCAGCCAAGATCCGGGGGGATACTATGGCTACACCTTC. Translation gives CASSQDPGGYYGYTF.